Listed here are 4 T cell receptor beta chains from one sample, sequenced in a study of CXCR3-negative and CXCR3-positive naive CD8 T cells (dated by TCRdb to between 2019 and 2020). General findings and caveats noted by the study authors: Compared with CXCR3-negative naive cells, CXCR3-positive naive cells had TRB CDR3s with higher hydrophobicity (lower Kidera factor 4), lower energy, and higher strength and volume indices.

Sequencing took place on a NextSeq 550. The Human TCR Profiling Kit (MiLaboratory) was used to make UMI-labeled 5' RACE TRB cDNA libraries. TCRdb reprocessed the reads, so every CDR3 protein sequence counts as one entry and DNA is not shown. The sample table includes 95,000 to 100,000 distinct CDR3 sequences. About 1% of the sample belongs to the ten largest clones. These receptors have no identified antigens. The sample consisted of naive CXCR3+ CD8+ T cells from blood. What this sample's cell subset or site label stands for: CD45RO-CCR7+CD27+CD95- naive CD8+ T cells expressing CXCR3 (TNR3+). Source of these receptors: a human donor in good health. Some clones in this sample may be carry-over from other donors' samples.

The chain couples TRBV4-3 to TRBJ2-6; TCRdb's D call, TRBD1, is unchecked because there is no DNA. Germline V lookup: CDR1 LGHNA, CDR2 YSLEER. The CDR3 spans 17 residues. CDR3 sequence: CASSHEGASSGANVLTF.

This chain links TRBV13 with TRBJ1-3. The CDR3 has 15 amino acids. The germline gives CDR1 PRHDT, CDR2 FYEKMQ (reference sequence). This CDR3 reads CASSSWGSSGNTIYF.

The chain has TRBV6-6 and TRBJ1-5; TCRdb's D call, TRBD1, is unchecked because there is no DNA. This CDR3 comprises 14 residues. In germline, CDR1 is MNHNY, CDR2 SVGAGI (reference sequence). CDR3 amino acids: CASSPPFGNQPQHF.

CDR3 region: CASSQDSYQETQYF. V is TRBV4-1 and J is TRBJ2-5. Per the germline V gene, CDR1 is MGHRA and CDR2 is YSYEKL. This CDR3 has 14 amino acids.